This T cell receptor (beta chain) was sequenced during a study of type 1 regulatory T cells (dated by TCRdb to the early 2020s). Turning to the overall study: The study characterized an in vitro protocol that generated a Tr1-enriched, alloantigen-specific CD4 T cell product named T-allo10. Patients with hematological malignancies who were receiving allogeneic hematopoietic stem cell transplantation were the group in which T-allo10 was being clinically evaluated. The research as a whole found: Compared with non-Tr1 cells, Tr1 cells had a TCR repertoire that was more restricted, a finding the study read as clonal expansion induced by alloantigen.

Sequenced using an Illumina MiSeq. The public reads were quality trimmed at Q25 with fastp and then assembled into clones with MiXCR by TCRdb, keeping productive beta chains. Each record represents a unique CDR3 protein, reported with the most common genes and DNA among its rows. This sample comprises about 60,000 distinct CDR3 sequences, 62% of them detected only once. 1.5% to 2% of the sample is held by the ten biggest clonotypes. About this clonotype: Which antigen it targets is not known. One base away there is no much larger clone; base qualities are not given.

The origin of this receptor is a human donor in good health. Sequences were obtained from cultured non-Tr1 T cells, either the whole culture or a sorted T cell fraction (not recorded which). Read against the paper, the sample's cell subset or site label means: non-Tr1 population from the T-allo10 product.

The CDR3 protein: CSARRSDRRSADTQYF. The nucleotides are TGCAGTGCTAGAAGATCGGACAGGAGAAGCGCAGATACGCAGTATTTT. The V and J segments used are TRBV20-1 and TRBJ2-3; TRBD1 aligns with 7 central bases. The CDR3 covers 16 residues, taking in both the cysteine and the phenylalanine. The DNA shown is the 48-base CDR3, in frame from base 1. Based on the germline V gene (reference sequence), the CDR1 and CDR2 sequences are DFQATT and SNEGSKA. V trim: 2 bases; J trim: 4 bases; unmatched bases: 12.